Shown below are 5 T cell receptor beta chains from a single sample sequenced in a study of cytomegalovirus exposure and HLA in healthy donors (dated by TCRdb to about 2017). Library preparation was by the immunoSEQ multiplex PCR assay. For the multiplex PCR, a mixture combining 60 forward primers for TCR Vbeta segments and 13 reverse primers for TCR Jbeta segments was used. TCRdb provides this immuneACCESS table in a form limited to in-frame rearrangements. Some clones are lacking; in checked studies, under half of them reflect an unresolved V gene, and why the rest are absent is not known. The sample includes 130,000 to 150,000 clones, with 74% observed a single time. The ten largest clones represent about 4.3% of the sample. The sequencing sample was made of PBMCs. Receptors originate from a man younger than 30 in good health and CMV-seropositive.

This clone came up a few times. The gene calls are TRBV28 and TRBJ1-5; TRBD1 aligns across 8 bases. Losses at the gene ends were 10 bases for V and 6 bases for J; bases not matched to a gene: 14. CDR1 MDHEN and CDR2 SYDVKM come from the germline V gene. CDR3 length equals 15 residues. This CDR3 is CAIHRRQGAGQPQHF. CDR3 nucleotides: TGTGCCATCCACAGACGGCAGGGGGCGGGTCAGCCCCAGCATTTT.

This chain uses TRBV10-3 with TRBJ1-6; 7 bases fit TRBD1. The CDR3 is 14 residues long. The V gene end was trimmed by 10 bases and the J gene end by 1 base; junction bases not matched to a gene: 4. Per the germline V gene, CDR1 is ENHRY and CDR2 is SYGVKD. The CDR3 nucleotides read TGTGCCACCAGACAGGGTTCCTATAATTCACCCCTCCACTTT. Amino acid sequence: CATRQGSYNSPLHF.

For the CDR3, the DNA is TGTGCCAGCAGTGAATTCGGCAGGGAAGATTCACCCCTCCACTTT. It yields the protein CASSEFGREDSPLHF. The V call is TRBV25-1, the J call TRBJ1-6, with D tentatively TRBD1 (5 bases). Germline lookup yields CDR1 MGHDK and CDR2 SYGVNS. The CDR3 loop spans 15 amino acids. The germline V and J ends were trimmed by 1 base and 8 bases, with 12 bases remaining between them. Supplemented by reference TRBV25-1 and TRBJ1-6, the full variable domain reads EADIYQTPRYLVIGTGKKITLECSQTMGHDKMYWYQQDPGMELHLIHYSYGVNSTEKGDLSSESTVSRIRTEHFPLTLESARPSHTSQYLCASSEFGREDSPLHFGNGTRLTVT.

V and J are TRBV7-9 and TRBJ1-2; 11 positions agree with TRBD1. The V segment lost 1 base and the J segment 6 bases; nucleotides outside the gene matches: 1. CDR1 SEHNR and CDR2 FQNEAQ come from the germline V gene (reference sequence). This CDR3 comprises 14 residues. The CDR3 DNA reads TGTGCCAGCAGCTTAGGGACAGGGGGCGATGGCTACACCTTC. Protein sequence: CASSLGTGGDGYTF. Filled out from reference TRBV7-9 and TRBJ1-2, the complete variable domain reads DTGVSQNPRHKITKRGQNVTFRCDPISEHNRLYWYRQTLGQGPEFLTYFQNEAQLEKSRLLSDRFSAERPKGSFSTLEIQRTEQGDSAMYLCASSLGTGGDGYTFGSGTRLTVV.

This chain joins TRBV7-2 and TRBJ1-5; 12 bases are a match to TRBD1. V trimming: 5 bases; J trimming: 11 bases; junction bases outside the gene matches: 7. The germline gives CDR1 SGHTA, CDR2 FQGNSA. CDR3 length equals 14 residues. The CDR3 DNA sequence: TGTGCCAGCAGCCAAGGGACAGGGGGCAGGACCCAGCATTTT. Its translation is CASSQGTGGRTQHF.